This T cell receptor beta chain was retrieved from a study of blood T cells in healthy people across ages. With 4 bases removed from V and 2 bases from J, the gap between germline ends came to 11 bases. The CDR3 is made up of 14 amino acids. Germline V gives CDR1 LNHNV, CDR2 YYDKDF (reference sequence). Whenever a sample was processed, at least 6 million PBMCs were isolated. This clonotype was counted at least ten times. The second PCR ran roughly 7 to 12 cycles with a sample-barcoded 5' primer and J-beta primers. TCRdb processed the 5' RACE reads anew with MiXCR; each CDR3 protein has one entry. The table has hundreds of thousands of distinct CDR3 sequences, about 51% seen once.

The receptor was isolated from a woman aged 80 or over in good health. The sample consisted of blood. J is TRBJ2-5 and V is TRBV15; no reliable D call. CDR3 sequence: CATSINGGQETQYF. Written as DNA, the CDR3 is TGTGCCACCAGCATTAACGGTGGACAAGAGACCCAGTACTTC.